This T cell receptor (beta chain) stems from a study of blood T cell repertoires in COVID-19 (TCRdb year 2020). A note on the overall study: Samples covering the acute and convalescent phases of COVID-19 were provided by collaborators in the United States, Italy and Spain. Where available, HLA class I and class II types were taken from metadata supplied by the sample provider and were not determined by assay-based typing. The repertoires were released in a freely available public database meant as a resource for research on the immune response to SARS-CoV-2. Deeply sampled blood TCRbeta repertoires from subjects exposed to, actively infected with, or recovered from COVID-19 were included in the dataset. Nearly every sample came with metadata listing a de-identified subject ID, COVID-19 status, age in years and sex. Samples came from the ongoing ImmuneRACE study (first 160 participants) plus 1,254 subjects from 6 global collaborators. The prospective study material was composed of cDNA or gDNA derived from T cells, B-cell-depleted T cells, or PBMCs.

In the prospective study, participants were 18 to 89 years old, resided in 20 to 30 geographic areas of the United States, and were enrolled through a virtual design. In the prospective study, cohorts were assigned on the basis of participant-reported clinical history obtained from a screening survey and a study questionnaire. Exposed participants had been in contact, within 2 weeks of entering the study, with a person who had a PCR-confirmed or clinician-diagnosed case of COVID-19. Mobile phlebotomists in the prospective study collected whole blood, serum and a nasopharyngeal or oropharyngeal swab from every participant. Additional blood draws and questionnaires over a 2-month period could optionally be provided by prospective study participants. Before DNA extraction, prospective study blood samples were shipped either frozen or at room temperature. The immunoSEQ Assay, a bias-controlled multiplex PCR, was used to amplify TCRbeta CDR3 regions from genomic DNA. Processing in the source paper ran as follows. Within the assay, amplification of reference gene primers was used to estimate how many nucleated cells each sample contained. To quantify the absolute abundance of each unique TCRbeta CDR3 rearrangement, sequence reads were collapsed and filtered. For each sample, productive Simpson clonality was calculated by taking the square root of Simpson's diversity index across productive rearrangements. TCRdb limited this immuneACCESS table to in-frame rearrangements with V and J called. A share of clones is missing; checked studies link under half to unresolved V genes, and the rest is unexplained. V, J and clone size are those of that table, while D and trimming were read from the DNA. Here the sample has nearly 300,000 clones; around 92% occur a single time. The top ten constitute under 3.5% of the sample.

Study-wide findings and limitations: Clinical and demographic metadata were provided uncurated, with the amount varying by source and participant.

A note on this clone: This clone's antigen is unknown. The sample holds no much larger clone one base away, and base qualities are not on file.

Cut back by 8 bases and 2 bases, the V and J ends lie 12 bases apart. Based on the germline V gene (reference sequence), the CDR1 and CDR2 sequences are LNHDA and SQIVND. The CDR3 measures 13 amino acids from cysteine to phenylalanine. The DNA shown is the 39-base CDR3, in frame from base 1. This sequence uses TRBV19 and TRBJ1-2, with the D gene uncertain. The specimen was PBMCs or T cells enriched from blood (not recorded which). This receptor was identified in a woman between 45 and 60 years old who had been exposed to COVID-19. The CDR3 in this case is CASRQAWNYGYTF. The nucleotides are TGTGCCAGTCGGCAGGCCTGGAACTATGGCTACACCTTC.